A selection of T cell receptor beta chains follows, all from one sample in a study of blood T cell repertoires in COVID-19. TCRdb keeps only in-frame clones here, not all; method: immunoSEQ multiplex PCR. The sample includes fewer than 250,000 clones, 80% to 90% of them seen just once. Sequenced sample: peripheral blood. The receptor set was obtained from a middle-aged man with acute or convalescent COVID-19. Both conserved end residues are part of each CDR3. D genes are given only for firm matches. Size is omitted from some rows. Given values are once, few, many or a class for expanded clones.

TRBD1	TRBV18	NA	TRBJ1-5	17	TGTGCCAGCTCACCCACAGGGGGCTGGGATAGCAATCAGCCCCAGCATTTT	CASSPTGGWDSNQPQHF
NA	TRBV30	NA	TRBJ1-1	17	TGTGCCTGGAGTGGGGGGGGCAGGGGCTCAGCGAACACTGAAGCTTTCTTT	CAWSGGGRGSANTEAFF
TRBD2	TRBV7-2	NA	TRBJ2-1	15	TGTGCCAGCAGCTCACTAGCGGGGGGCTACAATGAGCAGTTCTTC	CASSSLAGGYNEQFF
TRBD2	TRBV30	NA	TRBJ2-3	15	TGTGCCTGGACCTCCGGGACTAGCGTTTTCGGTACGCAGTATTTT	CAWTSGTSVFGTQYF
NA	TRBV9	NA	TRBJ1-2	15	TGTGCCAGCAGCGTAGGGGTCGCAGGCAGCTATGGCTACACCTTC	CASSVGVAGSYGYTF
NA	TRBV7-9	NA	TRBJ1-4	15	TGTGCCAGCAGCTTCCAGGCTCCAACTAATGAAAAACTGTTTTTT	CASSFQAPTNEKLFF
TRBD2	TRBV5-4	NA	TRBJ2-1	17	TGTGCCAGCAGTCCAGACGTCGGGACTAGCGGGAGCAATGAGCAGTTCTTC	CASSPDVGTSGSNEQFF
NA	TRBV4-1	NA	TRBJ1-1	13	TGCGCCAGCAGCCTCCGACACAACACTGAAGCTTTCTTT	CASSLRHNTEAFF
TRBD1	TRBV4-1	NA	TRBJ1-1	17	TGCGCCAGCAGCCAAGGGGCGCTTGACAGGGGATATACTGAAGCTTTCTTT	CASSQGALDRGYTEAFF
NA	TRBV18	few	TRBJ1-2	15	TGTGCCAGCTCACCAGTTGACCCCAAGGGGGATGGCTACACCTTC	CASSPVDPKGDGYTF
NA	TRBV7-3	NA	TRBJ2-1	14	TGTGCCAGCAGCTTAAACCGGGTCAATGATGAGCAGTTCTTC	CASSLNRVNDEQFF
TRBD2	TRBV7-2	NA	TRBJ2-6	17	TGTGCCAGCTCGACACGGGGGGGCCTCACTGGGGCCAACGTCCTGACTTTC	CASSTRGGLTGANVLTF
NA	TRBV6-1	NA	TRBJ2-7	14	TGTGCCAGCAGTGAAATCCTAAGGGGAGGAAAACCGTACTTC	CASSEILRGGKPYF
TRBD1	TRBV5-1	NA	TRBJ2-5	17	TGCGCCAGCAGCAGAACCGGGACAGGGGGGATAGGGGAGACCCAGTACTTC	CASSRTGTGGIGETQYF
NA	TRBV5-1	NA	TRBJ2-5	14	TGCGCCAGCAAAGTGCCGGGAGTCCCAGAGACCCAGTACTTC	CASKVPGVPETQYF
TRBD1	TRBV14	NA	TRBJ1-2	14	TGTGCCAGCAGCCGGGACAGGGGGGTGCGTGGCTACACCTTC	CASSRDRGVRGYTF
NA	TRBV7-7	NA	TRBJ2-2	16	TGTGCTAGCAGCTTGTACGGACTGGAGAACACCGGGGAGCTGTTTTTT	CASSLYGLENTGELFF
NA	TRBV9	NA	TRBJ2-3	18	TGTGCCAGCAGCGTATCGTCGATGGGGGGGGGCCTCACAGATACGCAGTATTTT	CASSVSSMGGGLTDTQYF
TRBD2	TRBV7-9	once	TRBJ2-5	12	TGTGCCGGACGGGGGAGGGAAGAGACCCAGTACTTC	CAGRGREETQYF
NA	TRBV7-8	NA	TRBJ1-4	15	TGTGCCAGCAGCTTAGCGGAGGTTTTAGGTGAAAAACTGTTTTTT	CASSLAEVLGEKLFF
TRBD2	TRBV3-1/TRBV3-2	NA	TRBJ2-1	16	TGTGCCAGCAGCCAAGATTCTAGCGGGAGATACAATGAGCAGTTCTTC	CASSQDSSGRYNEQFF
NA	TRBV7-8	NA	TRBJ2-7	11	TGTGCCAGCAGCCTTAACTACGAGCAGTACTTC	CASSLNYEQYF
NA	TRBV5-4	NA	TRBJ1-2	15	TGTGCCAGCTCCCCGAGGGCAGGAGCTAACTATGGCTACACCTTC	CASSPRAGANYGYTF
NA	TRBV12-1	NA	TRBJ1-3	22	TGTGCCAGCAGCCCTCACAGGGGGCGTTATTTTCGGGGGCCCAACTCTGGAAACACCATATATTTT	CASSPHRGRYFRGPNSGNTIYF
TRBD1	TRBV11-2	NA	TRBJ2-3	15	TGTGCCAGCAGCACCGGGACAGGGGTAACAGATACGCAGTATTTT	CASSTGTGVTDTQYF
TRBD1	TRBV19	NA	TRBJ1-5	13	TGTGCCAGTAGTCAGGGGGCGGAACAGCCCCAGCATTTT	CASSQGAEQPQHF
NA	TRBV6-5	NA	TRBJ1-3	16	TGTGCCAGCAGTTACTCTTCCAGCCTGGAGGGAAACACCATATATTTT	CASSYSSSLEGNTIYF
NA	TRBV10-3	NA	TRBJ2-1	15	TGTGCCATCTCGCCGGACTCCAGCTCCTACAATGAGCAGTTCTTC	CAISPDSSSYNEQFF
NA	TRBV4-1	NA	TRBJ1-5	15	TGCGCCAGCAGCCGTGGGCAGGGGTTCGGTCAGCCCCAGCATTTT	CASSRGQGFGQPQHF
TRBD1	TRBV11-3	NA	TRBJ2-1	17	TGTGCCAGCAGCTATCAAATGGGACAGGGCGCTTACAATGAGCAGTTCTTC	CASSYQMGQGAYNEQFF
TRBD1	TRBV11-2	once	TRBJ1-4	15	TGTGCCAGCAGCGCCCAGGGGGTAACTAATGAAAAACTGTTTTTT	CASSAQGVTNEKLFF
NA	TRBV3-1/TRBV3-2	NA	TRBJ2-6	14	TGTGCCAGCAGCCCAAACTCTGGGGCCAACGTCCTGACTTTC	CASSPNSGANVLTF
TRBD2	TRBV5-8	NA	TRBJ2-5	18	TGTGCCAGCAGCTTGGCCGGACTAGCGGGAGTGGGTCAAGAGACCCAGTACTTC	CASSLAGLAGVGQETQYF
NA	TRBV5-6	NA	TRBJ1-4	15	TGTGCCAGCAGCTCAGGGACTTCAACTAATGAAAAACTGTTTTTT	CASSSGTSTNEKLFF
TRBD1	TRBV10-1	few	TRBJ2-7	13	TGCGCCAGCAATAGGGACAGGGGAGGCGAGCAGTACTTC	CASNRDRGGEQYF